This T cell receptor (beta chain) stems from a study of cytomegalovirus exposure and HLA in healthy donors. V was trimmed by 2 bases and J by 3 bases, leaving 7 bases between them. The CDR3 spans 13 residues. CDR1 and CDR2 from the germline V gene are SGHNT and YENEEA. The PCR employed 60 Vbeta primers together with 13 Jbeta primers. Generated by immunoSEQ multiplex PCR, the TCRdb table keeps only in-frame clones and is missing some. The sample records about 140,000 clones, roughly 77% being singletons. The receptor was derived from a woman aged 25 to 39 in good health and CMV-seronegative. This chain joins TRBV11-3 and TRBJ1-1, with unresolved D. The sequenced sample was PBMCs. DNA for the CDR3: TGTGCCAGCAGCTTACGGAGGTACACTGAAGCTTTCTTT. This translates into CASSLRRYTEAFF.